Sequencing of this T cell receptor (beta chain) was carried out in a study of blood T cell repertoires in COVID-19. Participants had their cohort set by participant-reported clinical history. The table lists this clone with a count of one. No DNA is shown, since the ends of the CDR3 on it are uncertain; the CDR3 is the one TCRdb lists. The protocol was immunoSEQ multiplex PCR, while the TCRdb copy is restricted to in-frame clones and leaves out a portion. The sample records 300,000 to 500,000 clones, roughly 90% being singletons. Sequencing used PBMCs or T cells enriched from blood (not recorded which). The receptor comes from a young woman with acute COVID-19.

The CDR3 sequence: CSVEDPSGRDSVVWQFF. The V call is TRBV29-1, the J call TRBJ2-1; no DNA check was done on the table's D call, TRBD2. Germline assignment: CDR1 SQVTM and CDR2 ANQGSEA. The CDR3 has 17 amino acids, counting both end residues.